The 8 T cell receptor beta chains below were found in one sample sequenced in a study of beta chain features in type 1 diabetes. Isolated RNA was reverse transcribed in full, so expressed TCRB transcripts were sequenced. TCRdb's table, derived via immunoSEQ multiplex PCR, lists solely in-frame clones and lacks some. The profile shows under 200,000 clones, 8.1% of them singletons. Input material: central memory CD4+ T cells from blood. Receptors originate from a man aged 18 to 30 in good health.

This clone was counted many times. The chain carries TRBV4-3 and TRBJ2-7; D perhaps matches TRBD2 (5 bases). The CDR3 runs to 14 residues. From germline, CDR1 is LGHNA and CDR2 YSLEER. The V end was cut by 1 base, the J end by 6 bases, with 13 bases between. The DNA of the CDR3 is TGCGCCAGCAGCCAAGGAAGGACGGGATCCGAGCAGTACTTC. Its protein is CASSQGRTGSEQYF.

The chain couples TRBV6-6 to TRBJ1-3, with unresolved D. The CDR3 contains 14 residues. The germline gives CDR1 MNHNY, CDR2 SVGAGI (reference sequence). Between the trimmed V and J ends, which lost 5 bases and 0 bases, there was a span of 8 bases. CDR3 sequence reads: CASSTVNSGNTIYF. CDR3 in DNA: TGTGCCAGCAGTACAGTGAACTCTGGAAACACCATATATTTT.

This clone showed up just a few times. V gene TRBV10-3 combines with J gene TRBJ1-5, with 8 nucleotides matching TRBD1. J gave up 5 bases and V 2 bases, and 2 bases lay outside the gene matches. Germline V CDR1 and CDR2: ENHRY, SYGVKD. This CDR3 has 14 amino acids. The CDR3 loop is CAISEDRGHQPQHF. CDR3 coding DNA: TGTGCCATCAGTGAGGACAGGGGTCATCAGCCCCAGCATTTT.

This clone was seen only a few times. This sequence joins TRBV30 and TRBJ2-2; the match to TRBD2 covers 7 bases. The CDR3 runs 16 residues. CDR1 GTSNPN and CDR2 SVGIG come from the germline V gene (reference sequence). J lost 1 base, V lost 0 bases, and 5 bases had no gene match. In DNA, the CDR3 is TGTGCCTGGAGTGTAGAAGCGGGAAAGAACACCGGGGAGCTGTTTTTT. It codes for CAWSVEAGKNTGELFF.

This clone has just a few counts. CDR3 nucleotides: TGCGCCAGCAGCTTGGGGGCAAATCAAGAGACCCAGTACTTC. Encoded protein: CASSLGANQETQYF. J is TRBJ2-5 and V is TRBV5-1; D unclear. Germline CDR1 is SGHRS and CDR2 is YFSETQ. Trimming took 0 bases from V and 2 from J, leaving 8 bases between them. The CDR3 runs to 14 residues.

This chain's CDR3 is CATLGTGETGELFF. The CDR3 DNA reads as TGTGCCACCCTGGGGACAGGGGAGACCGGGGAGCTGTTTTTT. The chain links TRBV6-1 to TRBJ2-2; TRBD1 matches at 10 bases. The CDR3 is made up of 14 amino acids. Looked up from germline, CDR1 is MNHNS and CDR2 is SASEGT. V shed 10 bases and J 5 bases; nucleotides not matched to a gene: 7.

This clone appeared a few times. CDR3 in DNA: TGCAGGGTGGGCAGTCAAGAGACCCAGTACTTC. Translated, it gives CRVGSQETQYF. The J gene is TRBJ2-5, the V gene TRBV20-1; D ambiguous. This CDR3 contains 11 residues. Germline loops: CDR1 DFQATT, CDR2 SNEGSKA (reference sequence).

The genes are TRBV6-6 and TRBJ2-5, with 8 positions matching TRBD1. V was pared by 8 bases and J by 5 bases, with 7 bases of the junction left unmatched. Germline V gene lookup returns CDR1 MNHNY and CDR2 SVGAGI (reference sequence). This CDR3 contains 13 residues. CDR3 sequence reads: CASQDRVTETQYF. The CDR3 DNA follows: TGTGCCAGCCAGGACAGGGTCACGGAGACCCAGTACTTC.